This T cell receptor (beta chain) was identified in a study of T cell responses to AZD1222 COVID-19 vaccine. Here immunoSEQ multiplex PCR was the method, and the copy in TCRdb shows in-frame clones only, minus some. The sample comprises 95,000 to 110,000 clones, 75% to 90% of which are singletons, and around 20% rests with the top ten. Germline lookup yields CDR1 SGHVS and CDR2 FQNEAQ. CDR3 length: 14 residues. Deletions cut 5 bases from V and 3 bases from J, with 10 bases between. The sample was peripheral blood, taken on day 0 of AZD1222 vaccination. The sequence came from an adult in good health. The rearrangement links TRBV7-8 to TRBJ1-4, with D hard to call. The CDR3, as DNA: TGTGCCAGCAGCGGCCAAGGACCTAATGAAAAACTGTTTTTT. It codes for CASSGQGPNEKLFF. Together with reference TRBV7-8 and TRBJ1-4, the CDR3 gives the full variable domain: GAGVSQSPRYKVAKRGQDVALRCDPISGHVSLFWYQQALGQGPEFLTYFQNEAQLDKSGLPSDRFFAERPEGSVSTLKIQRTQQEDSAVYLCASSGQGPNEKLFFGSGTQLSVL.